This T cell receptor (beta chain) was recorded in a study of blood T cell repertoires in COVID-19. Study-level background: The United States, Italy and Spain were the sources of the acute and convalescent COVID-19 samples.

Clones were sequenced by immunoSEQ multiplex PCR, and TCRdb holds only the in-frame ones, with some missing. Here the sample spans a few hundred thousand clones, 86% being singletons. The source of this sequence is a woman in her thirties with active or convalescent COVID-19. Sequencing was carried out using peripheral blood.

The CDR3 loop reads CASSLEVAVRETQYF. The CDR3 nucleotides are TGTGCCAGCAGCTTAGAGGTAGCGGTCCGGGAGACCCAGTACTTC. This chain connects TRBV11-2 to TRBJ2-5, with D possibly matching TRBD2 (6 bases). Trimming pared 0 bases from V and 5 bases from J, leaving 13 bases between. The CDR3 spans 15 residues. Germline CDR1 and CDR2: SGHAT and FQNNGV.